This T cell receptor beta chain was sequenced in a study of T and B cells in COVID-19 patients. The study, taken as a whole, reports: In COVID-19 patients, T cell receptor beta variable and joining gene use was reportedly strongly skewed.

Multiplex PCR with BIOMED2 TRB-A/B primer pools amplified TRB rearrangements. TCRdb independently ran MiXCR on the multiplex PCR reads; one entry per CDR3 protein. The repertoire consists of 7,000 to 8,500 distinct CDR3 sequences, with under 30% occurring once and the leading ten covering approximately 6.6%. The ends were cut back, 0 bases at V and 4 bases at J, with 12 bases in the middle. In germline, CDR1 is SEHNR, CDR2 FQNEAQ (reference sequence). This CDR3 comprises 16 residues. As to this clonotype: Antigen specificity is unknown.

Each TRB amplification used roughly 240-550 ng of genomic DNA from blood. This sequence originates from a human donor who had recovered from COVID-19. Sequenced sample: blood. The chain is built from TRBV7-9 and TRBJ2-2, with D possibly matching TRBD2 (7 bases). CDR3 nucleotides: TGTGCCAGCAGCTTAGCGGGGGGGCCGGCCACCGGGGAGCTGTTTTTT. Protein sequence: CASSLAGGPATGELFF.